This T cell receptor (beta chain) was obtained from a study of T cell clonotyping in hematopoietic cell transplantation. CDR3 size: 19 residues. The V end lost 0 bases, the J end lost 1 base, and 22 bases lay between the germline ends. Germline values: CDR1 SGHRS, CDR2 YFSETQ. With regard to this clone: What it recognizes is unknown.

Whole-study results and caveats: Recipient TCR diversity dropped after transplant; expanded clonotypes rose from day 30 to 180. Graft donor and pretransplant recipient Inverse Simpson Index values predicted broader posttransplant TCR diversity.

Here immunoSEQ multiplex PCR was the method, and the copy in TCRdb shows in-frame clones only, minus some. In the table there are about 69,000 clones, over 90% of which are singletons. The chain couples TRBV5-1 to TRBJ1-1; D might be TRBD1 (6 bases). Source material: peripheral blood mononuclear cells. The source of this sequence is a man aged 50 to 59 in good health. Some clones in this sample may be carry-over from other donors' samples. CDR3 sequence: CASSLGVPGRGSGNTEAFF. CDR3 in DNA: TGCGCCAGCAGCTTGGGGGTACCAGGGAGGGGGTCGGGGAACACTGAAGCTTTCTTT. Full variable domain (outside the CDR3, taken from reference TRBV5-1 and TRBJ1-1): KAGVTQTPRYLIKTRGQQVTLSCSPISGHRSVSWYQQTPGQGLQFLFEYFSETQRNKGNFPGRFSGRQFSNSRSEMNVSTLELGDSALYLCASSLGVPGRGSGNTEAFFGQGTRLTVV.